This T cell receptor beta chain was identified in a study of low-dose radiotherapy and immunotherapy resistance in tumors. This clonotype was found many times. TRAV- and TRBV-specific primers, spanning alpha and beta chains, primed first-strand cDNA. TCRs were put through approximately 20 PCR cycles of amplification with Phusion. A constant-region primer and the V-primer adapter served as the primer pair. One entry per CDR3 protein, called by TCRdb with MiXCR from the reads. The repertoire holds tens of thousands of distinct CDR3 sequences, with 25% to 40% as singletons. The CDR3 extends over 15 amino acids. J was trimmed by 7 bases and V by 5 bases; bases with no gene match: 7. Germline lookup yields CDR1 SGHRS and CDR2 YFSETQ. Time point here: before trial treatment. Eligible patients had advanced solid tumors lacking tumor-infiltrating lymphocytes.

V usage is TRBV5-1 and J usage is TRBJ1-6; 9 positions agree with TRBD1. This specimen was PBMCs, taken before treatment. This receptor was identified in a male donor with gallbladder cancer. The CDR3 nucleotides are TGCGCCAGCAGAGATGGACAGGGGACCAATTCACCCCTCCACTTT. It codes for CASRDGQGTNSPLHF.